The 13 T cell receptor beta chains listed next were all sequenced from one sample in a study of blood T cell repertoires in COVID-19. The assay was immunoSEQ multiplex PCR, and TCRdb's table has in-frame clones only and misses some. The sample has about 120,000 clones, around four fifths seen once. Material for sequencing was peripheral blood. All receptors come from a human donor in a cohort sampled during active COVID-19.

The chain links TRBV5-5 to TRBJ1-2; TRBD1 aligns across 8 bases. This CDR3 has 14 residues. Germline assignment: CDR1 SGHKS and CDR2 YYEKEE (reference sequence). J lost 6 bases, V lost 2 bases, and 6 bases had no gene match. CDR3: CASSFDRGTDGYTF. CDR3 sequence (DNA): TGTGCCAGCAGCTTTGACAGGGGTACGGATGGCTACACCTTC.

Here the CDR3 reads CASSRLGQGLSYGYTF. CDR3 sequence (DNA): TGTGCCAGTAGTCGTTTAGGACAGGGCCTCTCTTATGGCTACACCTTC. The chain links TRBV19 to TRBJ1-2, with TRBD1 matching over 8 bases. Germline values: CDR1 LNHDA, CDR2 SQIVND (reference sequence). This CDR3 comprises 16 residues. Unmatched junction bases numbered 13, after V lost 5 bases and J lost 5 bases.

The chain combines TRBV19 with TRBJ1-2; D might be TRBD1 (5 bases). In germline, CDR1 is LNHDA, CDR2 SQIVND (reference sequence). V was trimmed by 7 bases and J by 5 bases, leaving 14 bases between them. CDR3 length: 13 amino acids. CDR3 in amino acids: CASKRDFVYGYTF. CDR3 DNA sequence: TGTGCCAGTAAGAGGGACTTTGTATATGGCTACACCTTC.

This chain joins TRBV7-9 and TRBJ2-7, with TRBD2 identical over 7 bases. The ends lost 4 bases at V and 5 bases at J; junction bases unmatched: 5. The CDR3 contains 13 residues. Germline V gene sequence: CDR1 SEHNR, CDR2 FQNEAQ (reference sequence). CDR3 loop: CASSSGGRNEQYF. CDR3 DNA: TGTGCCAGCAGCTCGGGGGGAAGGAACGAGCAGTACTTC. The whole variable domain, filled in from reference TRBV7-9 and TRBJ2-7, reads DTGVSQNPRHKITKRGQNVTFRCDPISEHNRLYWYRQTLGQGPEFLTYFQNEAQLEKSRLLSDRFSAERPKGSFSTLEIQRTEQGDSAMYLCASSSGGRNEQYFGPGTRLTVT.

The chain joins TRBV4-2 to TRBJ2-7; D is perhaps TRBD2 (6 bases). Germline V gene lookup returns CDR1 LGHNA and CDR2 YNFKEQ. The CDR3 is made up of 15 amino acids. Trimming shortened V by 0 bases and J by 2 bases, and 11 bases separated the two germline ends. The CDR3 coding sequence is TGTGCCAGCAGCCAAGAACGGCGGGATCCCTACGAGCAGTACTTC. This sequence encodes CASSQERRDPYEQYF.

The V call is TRBV19, the J call TRBJ1-5; 7 nucleotides line up with TRBD1. Trimming removed 8 bases from V and 4 bases from J; junction bases left unmatched: 8. This CDR3 is built from 14 residues. Germline V gene lookup returns CDR1 LNHDA and CDR2 SQIVND (reference sequence). CDR3 amino acids: CASADRASNQPQHF. The CDR3 nucleotides read TGTGCCAGTGCCGACAGGGCGTCGAATCAGCCCCAGCATTTT.

The rearrangement uses TRBV19 and TRBJ2-6; a possible D gene is TRBD2 (5 bases). This CDR3 contains 16 residues. Trimming shortened V by 0 bases and J by 3 bases, and 9 bases separated the two germline ends. Germline CDR1 and CDR2: LNHDA and SQIVND (reference sequence). In DNA, the CDR3 is TGTGCCAGTAGTATAGATTTGAGGGTTGGGGCCAACGTCCTGACTTTC. It codes for CASSIDLRVGANVLTF. Using reference TRBV19 and TRBJ2-6 for the parts outside the CDR3, the full variable domain is DGGITQSPKYLFRKEGQNVTLSCEQNLNHDAMYWYRQDPGQGLRLIYYSQIVNDFQKGDIAEGYSVSREKKESFPLTVTSAQKNPTAFYLCASSIDLRVGANVLTFGAGSRLTVL.

This chain uses TRBV24-1 with TRBJ2-7; 10 bases are shared with TRBD1. The germline gives CDR1 KGHDR, CDR2 SFDVKD. The CDR3 spans 15 residues. V lost 2 bases, J lost 7 bases, and 7 bases stayed unmatched. CDR3 sequence (DNA): TGTGCCACCAGTGATTCGAGGCGGACAGGGGGTGAGCAGTACTTC. This gives the protein CATSDSRRTGGEQYF.

V gene TRBV4-1 combines with J gene TRBJ2-5; possibly TRBD2 for D (6 bases). Looked up from germline, CDR1 is MGHRA and CDR2 is YSYEKL. V lost 5 bases to trimming and J lost 4 bases, with 11 bases between them. This CDR3 region has 13 residues. Here the CDR3 DNA reads TGCGCCAGCAGCTTGGGACTGAGAGAGACCCAGTACTTC. It translates to CASSLGLRETQYF.

Here the CDR3 reads CAWTRNNEQFF. The CDR3 DNA is TGTGCCTGGACTAGAAACAATGAGCAGTTCTTC. The chain uses TRBV30 and TRBJ2-1, with D hard to call. Trimming took off 4 bases at V and 5 bases at J, with 6 bases between the two ends. CDR1 is GTSNPN and CDR2 is SVGIG in the germline V gene (reference sequence). The CDR3 sequence is 11 residues long.

This chain uses TRBV11-2 with TRBJ2-2, with D unresolved. V gave up 5 bases and J gave up 4 bases, with 8 bases separating them. The CDR3 has 13 amino acids. Germline-derived CDR1 and CDR2 are SGHAT and FQNNGV. Here the CDR3 reads CASSPQFTGELFF. Written as DNA, the CDR3 is TGTGCCAGCAGCCCCCAATTCACCGGGGAGCTGTTTTTT.

This chain joins TRBV9 and TRBJ2-1; possibly TRBD2 for D (6 bases). This CDR3 region has 15 residues. Trimming pared 4 bases from V and 10 bases from J, leaving 21 bases between. CDR1 SGDLS and CDR2 YYNGEE come from the germline V gene. Written as DNA, the CDR3 is TGTGCCAGCAGCCCGATCCACCTTGGGGGGATAGAGCAGTTCTTC. This gives the protein CASSPIHLGGIEQFF.

This clone has a handful of counts. Other DNA sequences in the same sample also yield this CDR3. The rearrangement links TRBV9 to TRBJ2-7, with 11 bases aligning to TRBD1. The CDR3 loop spans 15 amino acids. Trimming cost V 3 bases and J 3 bases; bases outside gene matches: 5. CDR1 is SGDLS and CDR2 is YYNGEE in the germline V gene. The chain's CDR3 is CASSAGTGGFYEQYF. DNA of the CDR3: TGTGCCAGCAGCGCTGGGACAGGGGGGTTCTACGAGCAGTACTTC.